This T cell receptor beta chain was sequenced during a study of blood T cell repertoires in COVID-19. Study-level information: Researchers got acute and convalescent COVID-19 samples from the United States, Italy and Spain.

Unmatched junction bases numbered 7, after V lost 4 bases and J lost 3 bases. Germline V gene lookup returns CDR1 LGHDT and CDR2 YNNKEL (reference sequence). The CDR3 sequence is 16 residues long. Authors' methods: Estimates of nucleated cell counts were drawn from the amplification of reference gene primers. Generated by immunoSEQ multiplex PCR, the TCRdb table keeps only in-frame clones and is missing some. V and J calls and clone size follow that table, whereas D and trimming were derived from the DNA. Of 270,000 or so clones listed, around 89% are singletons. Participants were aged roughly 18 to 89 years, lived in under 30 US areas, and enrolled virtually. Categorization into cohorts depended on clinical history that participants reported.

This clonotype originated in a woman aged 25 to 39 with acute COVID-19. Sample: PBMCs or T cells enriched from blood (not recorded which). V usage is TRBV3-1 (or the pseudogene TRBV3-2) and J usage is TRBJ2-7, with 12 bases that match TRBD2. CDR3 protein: CASSRSILAGGYEQYF. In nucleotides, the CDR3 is TGTGCCAGCAGCCGTAGTATACTAGCGGGAGGCTACGAGCAGTACTTC.